This TCR beta chain stems from a study of cytomegalovirus exposure and HLA in healthy donors. Study-wide results and caveats: The analysis excluded some indistinguishable V segments, including TRBV6-2 and TRBV6-3. Segments of the TCR beta V type were, in most cases, productive about 90% or about 30% of the time in an earlier analysis. Investigators reported 150 to 200 TCR beta chains as tied to cytomegalovirus. Later analysis demonstrated an association between a missense DCLRE1C variant and TCR beta V- and J-gene trimming.

Regarding this clone: Its matching antigen is unknown.

A multiplex PCR was run with 60 Vbeta primers and 13 Jbeta primers. Profiled with immunoSEQ multiplex PCR; TCRdb holds only in-frame clones, not every one. The table has some 150,000 clones, 65% to 90% seen once; the top ten hold 2.9%. Germline V gene lookup returns CDR1 MNHNS and CDR2 SASEGT. V was pared by 0 bases and J by 5 bases, with 20 bases between. The CDR3 runs to 17 residues. The clonotype was recovered from a woman in her 30s in good health and CMV-seronegative. The specimen was PBMCs. The V gene is TRBV6-1, the J gene TRBJ2-7, with D maybe TRBD1 (5 bases). CDR3 sequence: CASSEAFPVRVKNEQYF. The CDR3 DNA follows: TGTGCCAGCAGTGAAGCCTTCCCGGTCAGGGTAAAAAACGAGCAGTACTTC.